Each of the 27 T cell receptor beta chains below was sequenced from the same sample in a study of CD8+CD57+ T cells in acquired aplastic anemia. Profiles of TCR beta VDJ and CDR3 were generated from a genomic DNA template. TCRdb itself ran the reads through MiXCR, one entry per CDR3 protein. The sample holds roughly 130,000 distinct CDR3 sequences, more than 40% seen once. Sequences were obtained from sorted CD4+, CD8+, or CD8+CD57+ T cells (not recorded which) from PBMCs. The receptors were gathered from a human donor in good health, serving as a control.

This clonotype was detected many times. The V call is TRBV6-5, the J call TRBJ1-2, with TRBD1 matching 7 bases. Germline V gene data show CDR1 as MNHEY and CDR2 as SVGAGI. The ends lost 6 bases at V and 0 bases at J; junction bases unmatched: 4. The CDR3 totals 14 residues. CDR3 loop: CASSWDSTNYGYTF. CDR3 DNA: TGTGCCAGCAGCTGGGACAGCACTAACTATGGCTACACCTTC.

The V and J genes are TRBV5-4 and TRBJ1-2, with TRBD1 matching 9 bases. The length of the CDR3 is 15 residues. The trim removed 3 bases at V and 2 bases at J, leaving 5 bases unmatched. Germline CDR1 SGHNT, CDR2 YYREEE (reference sequence). The CDR3 loop reads CASSSGQGFNYGYTF. In DNA form, the CDR3 reads TGTGCCAGCAGCTCTGGACAGGGGTTCAACTATGGCTACACCTTC.

The chain couples TRBV7-2 to TRBJ1-5; D may be TRBD1 (6 bases). Germline CDR1 is SGHTA and CDR2 is FQGNSA. Trimming took off 1 base at V and 4 bases at J, with 11 bases between the two ends. The CDR3 contains 15 residues. CDR3 loop: CASSLGAGVNQPQHF. CDR3 DNA sequence: TGTGCCAGCAGCTTAGGTGCAGGGGTAAATCAGCCCCAGCATTTT.

This clonotype has a count of ten or more. J is TRBJ2-5 and V is TRBV5-1; weak D call: TRBD1 (6 bases). V was shortened by 6 bases and J by 4 bases, with 19 bases between the two germline ends. Germline-derived CDR1 and CDR2 are SGHRS and YFSETQ. The CDR3 contains 15 residues. The CDR3 DNA reads TGCGCCAGCATGTTGACAGGCCCCTTAGGAGAGACCCAGTACTTC. Translating gives CASMLTGPLGETQYF.

Turning to this clonotype: The junction shows a germline mismatch at one end, possibly a read error. V is TRBV2 and J is TRBJ2-7; 7 bases fit TRBD2. Looked up from germline, CDR1 is SNHLY and CDR2 is FYNNEI. CDR3 length equals 19 residues. CDR3 sequence (DNA): TGCGCCAGCAGCGGCAAAGCGGGGATCCCTATGGTACCCTCCTACGAGCAGTACTTC. It encodes CASSGKAGIPMVPSYEQYF.

The chain is built from TRBV29-1 and TRBJ2-7; D might be TRBD1 (5 bases). V lost 3 bases to trimming and J lost 0 bases, with 6 bases between them. Germline V lookup: CDR1 SQVTM, CDR2 ANQGSEA. The CDR3 has 12 residues. In DNA form, the CDR3 reads TGCAGCGTTGATGACAGCTCCTACGAGCAGTACTTC. Encoded protein: CSVDDSSYEQYF.

This clonotype was observed at least ten times. A read error is possible here, since a much larger clone lies one base away. The chain is built from TRBV2 and TRBJ2-7, with unresolved D. Germline V gene data show CDR1 as SNHLY and CDR2 as FYNNEI. This CDR3 comprises 11 residues. V lost 8 bases, J lost 2 bases, and 7 bases lay in between. The CDR3 sequence is CASHSPYEQYF. In DNA form, the CDR3 reads TGTGCCAGCCACTCCCCCTACGAGCAGTACTTC.

This clonotype was observed at least ten times. The CDR3 sequence: CASSLAFPGTDTQYF. DNA for the CDR3: TGTGCCAGCAGCTTGGCTTTTCCGGGGACAGATACGCAGTATTTT. The chain employs TRBV5-5 and TRBJ2-3, with D possibly TRBD2 on 5 matching bases. Germline loops: CDR1 SGHKS, CDR2 YYEKEE (reference sequence). The V end lost 0 bases, the J end lost 3 bases, and 11 bases lay between the germline ends. The CDR3 runs 15 residues.

Regarding this clonotype: An end of the junction differs from the germline gene, which may be a read error. The V call is TRBV20-1, the J call TRBJ2-4, with a tentative D call TRBD1 (6 bases). This CDR3 has 15 amino acids. CDR1 is DFQATT, CDR2 SNEGSKA, per germline (reference sequence). The CDR3 sequence is CSAREQGLGENTQYF. The CDR3 DNA reads as TGCAGTGCGAGGGAACAGGGCCTTGGGGAAAACACTCAGTACTTC.

This clonotype appeared many times. The chain recombines TRBV19 with TRBJ1-1; TRBD1 agrees at 9 bases. The CDR3 covers 15 residues. Looked up from germline, CDR1 is LNHDA and CDR2 is SQIVND (reference sequence). Losses at the gene ends were 2 bases for V and 5 bases for J; bases not matched to a gene: 6. The CDR3 reads CASSISGQGWTEAFF. The DNA for the CDR3 is TGTGCCAGTAGTATATCAGGACAGGGGTGGACTGAAGCTTTCTTT. Combining the CDR3 with reference TRBV19 and TRBJ1-1 gives the whole variable domain DGGITQSPKYLFRKEGQNVTLSCEQNLNHDAMYWYRQDPGQGLRLIYYSQIVNDFQKGDIAEGYSVSREKKESFPLTVTSAQKNPTAFYLCASSISGQGWTEAFFGQGTRLTVV.

At least ten counts were recorded for this clonotype. The chain recombines TRBV7-3 with TRBJ2-1; 15 bases line up with TRBD2. CDR1 SGHTA and CDR2 FQGTGA come from the germline V gene. The trim removed 0 bases at V and 2 bases at J, leaving 11 bases unmatched. CDR3 length equals 21 residues. CDR3 sequence reads: CASSLTGTGTSGGRTYNEQFF. In DNA, the CDR3 is TGTGCCAGCAGCTTAACGGGAACCGGGACTAGCGGGGGGCGGACCTACAATGAGCAGTTCTTC.

In this sample, this clonotype turned up many times. V usage is TRBV12-3 or TRBV12-4 and J usage is TRBJ2-1, with D perhaps being TRBD1 or TRBD2 (5 bases each). The CDR3 is 17 residues long. V gave up 2 bases and J gave up 7 bases, with 21 bases separating them. The CDR3 region is CASSLMVGWGNWNEQFF. The CDR3 DNA reads TGTGCCAGCAGTTTAATGGTGGGGTGGGGGAATTGGAATGAGCAGTTCTTC.

This chain uses TRBV10-2 with TRBJ2-2; D uncertain. V was trimmed by 8 bases and J by 2 bases, leaving 12 bases between them. The CDR3 covers 14 residues. The germline CDR1 and CDR2 sequences are WSHSY and SAAADI. The CDR3 DNA reads TGCGCCAGCTCTGTAAGGGTCAACACCGGGGAGCTGTTTTTT. This gives the protein CASSVRVNTGELFF.

CDR3 nucleotide sequence: TGTGCCATCAGTGCCGGGACTAGGGACAATGAGCAGTTCTTC. This translates into CAISAGTRDNEQFF. This chain links TRBV10-3 with TRBJ2-1; 8 bases agree with TRBD2. The germline CDR1 and CDR2 sequences are ENHRY and SYGVKD. Trimming removed 4 bases from V and 5 bases from J; junction bases left unmatched: 4. This CDR3 contains 14 residues.

This chain links TRBV15 with TRBJ1-2; D gene unclear. CDR3 length: 15 amino acids. Trimming removed 0 bases at V and 4 bases at J, with 12 bases between. CDR1 and CDR2 from the germline V gene are LNHNV and YYDKDF (reference sequence). The CDR3 nucleotides are TGTGCCACCAGCAGAGAGCCAGACCCGGGCTATGGCTACACCTTC. Translating gives CATSREPDPGYGYTF.

This clonotype was picked up one time. The genes are TRBV20-1 and TRBJ2-3; 8 positions match TRBD2. CDR3 size: 13 residues. The J segment lost 4 bases and the V segment lost 5 bases, leaving 5 bases of the junction unmatched. Germline assignment: CDR1 DFQATT and CDR2 SNEGSKA (reference sequence). DNA for the CDR3: TGCAGTGCTGAGGCAGCGGGGGCAGATACGCAGTATTTT. Its protein product is CSAEAAGADTQYF.

The rearrangement joins TRBV20-1 to TRBJ1-1; tentatively, D is TRBD1 (5 bases). This CDR3 is built from 13 residues. V was pared by 6 bases and J by 0 bases, with 11 bases between. CDR1 and CDR2 from the germline V gene are DFQATT and SNEGSKA (reference sequence). The CDR3 loop is CSATGGVNTEAFF. In nucleotides, the CDR3 is TGCAGTGCGACGGGAGGGGTGAACACTGAAGCTTTCTTT.

In this sample, this clonotype turned up a few times. This rearrangement joins TRBV2 to TRBJ2-7; D possibly corresponds to TRBD1 (6 bases). Germline V CDR1 and CDR2: SNHLY, FYNNEI. V was cut by 7 bases and J by 3 bases, with 19 bases left in between. This CDR3 has 15 amino acids. CDR3 sequence reads: CASILRTAMGYEQYF. CDR3 DNA sequence: TGTGCCAGCATCCTCCGGACAGCGATGGGCTACGAGCAGTACTTC. Supplemented by reference TRBV2 and TRBJ2-7, the full variable domain reads EPEVTQTPSHQVTQMGQEVILRCVPISNHLYFYWYRQILGQKVEFLVSFYNNEISEKSEIFDDQFSVERPDGSNFTLKIRSTKLEDSAMYFCASILRTAMGYEQYFGPGTRLTVT.

The V and J genes are TRBV20-1 and TRBJ1-2; D is possibly TRBD1 (5 bases). Germline loops: CDR1 DFQATT, CDR2 SNEGSKA (reference sequence). Deletions cut 2 bases from V and 4 bases from J, with 14 bases between. This CDR3 spans 14 amino acids. The CDR3 protein is CSARRQGGSYGYTF. In DNA, the CDR3 is TGCAGTGCTAGACGGCAGGGTGGAAGCTATGGCTACACCTTC.

The chain carries TRBV20-1 and TRBJ2-7; D might be TRBD1 (6 bases). CDR3 length: 13 residues. From germline, CDR1 is DFQATT and CDR2 SNEGSKA (reference sequence). V shed 1 base and J shed 2 bases, with 9 bases lying between them. CDR3 in DNA: TGCAGTGCTAGAGCCCAGGGGCCCTACGAGCAGTACTTC. Residues: CSARAQGPYEQYF.

Only a few counts were recorded for this clonotype. The chain links TRBV28 to TRBJ1-5, with 9 bases lining up with TRBD1. Germline V CDR1 and CDR2: MDHEN, SYDVKM. With 7 bases clipped from V and 1 base from J, the junction kept 5 bases outside the gene matches. The CDR3 has 15 residues. The CDR3 is CASIGQGKSNQPQHF. DNA of the CDR3: TGTGCCAGCATTGGACAGGGGAAGAGCAATCAGCCCCAGCATTTT.

The V call is TRBV20-1, the J call TRBJ1-6; the match to TRBD1 covers 11 bases. This CDR3 spans 14 amino acids. J was trimmed by 10 bases and V by 6 bases; bases with no gene match: 8. The germline gives CDR1 DFQATT, CDR2 SNEGSKA (reference sequence). CDR3 protein: CSANGQGANSPLHF. In DNA form, the CDR3 reads TGCAGTGCGAATGGACAGGGGGCAAACTCACCCCTCCACTTT.

CDR3 in amino acids: CSARAGDRRHYGYTF. DNA of the CDR3: TGCAGTGCTAGAGCCGGGGACAGGCGGCACTATGGCTACACCTTC. The chain carries TRBV20-1 and TRBJ1-2; 8 bases match TRBD1. J was trimmed by 3 bases and V by 1 base; bases with no gene match: 7. The CDR3 covers 15 residues. CDR1 DFQATT and CDR2 SNEGSKA come from the germline V gene (reference sequence).

This chain connects TRBV15 to TRBJ1-5; D is perhaps TRBD1 (5 bases). Germline lookup yields CDR1 LNHNV and CDR2 YYDKDF (reference sequence). Trimming cost V 0 bases and J 6 bases, with 15 bases left between them. The CDR3 length is 16 residues. The CDR3 DNA follows: TGTGCCACCAGCAGAGATCAGGGTAGTGTTGGTCAGCCCCAGCATTTT. The encoded protein is CATSRDQGSVGQPQHF.

The V call is TRBV4-3, the J call TRBJ1-4, with D perhaps matching TRBD1 (6 bases). With 4 bases removed from V and 7 bases from J, the gap between germline ends came to 19 bases. Germline V gives CDR1 LGHNA, CDR2 YSLEER. The CDR3 is made up of 16 amino acids. This CDR3 reads CASSRDRPGVGEKLFF. In DNA form, the CDR3 reads TGCGCCAGCAGCCGAGATAGGCCAGGGGTGGGTGAAAAACTGTTTTTT.

This clonotype is a singleton in its sample. This chain joins TRBV7-6 and TRBJ2-3; D is possibly TRBD1 (6 bases). The CDR3 is 14 residues long. The germline V and J ends were trimmed by 5 bases and 6 bases, with 15 bases remaining between them. The germline CDR1 and CDR2 sequences are SGHVS and FNYEAQ. CDR3 protein: CASSRDNPGDTQYF. The CDR3, as DNA: TGTGCCAGCAGCCGGGACAACCCGGGGGATACGCAGTATTTT.

This clonotype was detected ten times or more. The chain recombines TRBV20-1 with TRBJ2-3; 14 bases fit TRBD2. This CDR3 has 16 amino acids. J was trimmed by 4 bases and V by 6 bases; bases with no gene match: 9. Germline V gives CDR1 DFQATT, CDR2 SNEGSKA (reference sequence). CDR3 region: CSAVRLAGGSPDTQYF. The CDR3 region has the DNA TGCAGTGCCGTTAGACTAGCGGGGGGGAGCCCAGATACGCAGTATTTT.